This T cell receptor (beta chain) was documented in a study of cytomegalovirus exposure and HLA in healthy donors. The PCR made use of 60 Vbeta and 13 Jbeta primers. Sequencing used immunoSEQ multiplex PCR; TCRdb keeps in-frame clones, though not all of them. The sample includes about 200,000 clones, roughly 80% of them seen just once. This clone came up once. Its antigen is unidentified. Study outcomes and limitations: No immune exposure information besides CMV serostatus was available. For presence/absence analyses, sequencing depth was assumed to be roughly uniform across donors. The study labeled roughly 160 TCR beta chains cytomegalovirus-associated. As was reported, the HLA-A and HLA-B alleles of most subjects were accurately predicted from TCR beta sequences.

The sequence came from a man aged 25-45 years in good health and CMV-seronegative. The sequencing input was PBMCs.

This CDR3 reads CASSPSTYNEQFF. DNA for the CDR3: TGTGCCAGCAGTCCGTCCACTTACAATGAGCAGTTCTTC. The V and J genes are TRBV27 and TRBJ2-1; the D is unclear. The length of the CDR3 is 13 residues. Trimming left V 5 bases short and J 4 bases short, with 9 bases between. Looked up from germline, CDR1 is MNHEY and CDR2 is SMNVEV (reference sequence).